A single sample is the source of the 8 T cell receptor beta chains below, sequenced in a study of cytomegalovirus exposure and HLA in healthy donors. Researchers ran the PCR with 60 Vbeta and 13 Jbeta primers. The data were produced by immunoSEQ multiplex PCR, yet TCRdb's version contains in-frame clones alone and is incomplete. Among under 150,000 clones listed, 80% to 90% were seen once. Sequencing input: PBMCs. These receptors were collected from a woman between 35 and 50 years old in good health and CMV-seropositive.

About this clone: The same CDR3 can be traced to other DNA sequences in this sample. The chain recombines TRBV14 with TRBJ2-2; weak D call: TRBD2 (6 bases). Germline values: CDR1 SGHDN, CDR2 FVKESK. The CDR3 sequence is 15 residues long. V was shortened by 8 bases and J by 4 bases, with 17 bases between the two germline ends. The CDR3 here is CASRRTGARTGELFF. For the CDR3, the DNA is TGTGCCAGCCGAAGAACGGGAGCTCGCACCGGGGAGCTGTTTTTT.

The V gene is TRBV7-3, the J gene TRBJ2-2, with 9 bases aligning to TRBD1. This CDR3 is 15 amino acids long. The germline gives CDR1 SGHTA, CDR2 FQGTGA. V shed 5 bases and J 8 bases; nucleotides not matched to a gene: 9. In nucleotides, the CDR3 is TGTGCCAGCAGCCAGGGACAGGGACGGTTTGGGGAGCTGTTTTTT. Amino acid sequence: CASSQGQGRFGELFF.

J is TRBJ1-5 and V is TRBV5-8, with D possibly matching TRBD1 (5 bases). The V gene lost 0 bases and the J gene lost 3 bases, with 10 bases spanning the gap. The CDR3 is 15 amino acids. Germline V lookup: CDR1 SGHTS, CDR2 YDEGEE. The CDR3 nucleotides are TGTGCCAGCAGCTTGGGGCAGGGCTACAATCAGCCCCAGCATTTT. Residues: CASSLGQGYNQPQHF.

The chain is built from TRBV6-4 and TRBJ2-7, with 9 positions matching TRBD1. V lost 0 bases, J lost 2 bases, and 2 bases stayed unmatched. The CDR3 has 15 residues. Germline assignment: CDR1 MRHNA and CDR2 SNTAGT. DNA of the CDR3: TGTGCCAGCAGTGACTCGGACAGGGGACCCTACGAGCAGTACTTC. This encodes CASSDSDRGPYEQYF.

This chain joins TRBV10-3 and TRBJ2-7; D uncertain. This CDR3 comprises 11 residues. Deletions cut 4 bases from V and 8 bases from J, with 9 bases between. Germline CDR1 is ENHRY and CDR2 is SYGVKD. For the CDR3, the DNA is TGTGCCATCAGTGCCGCTAACCAGCAGTACTTC. It yields the protein CAISAANQQYF.

This chain joins TRBV9 and TRBJ1-1; TRBD1 aligns across 8 bases. The CDR3 consists of 15 residues. The V and J ends lost 0 bases and 4 bases, in that order; junction bases with no gene match: 5. From germline, CDR1 is SGDLS and CDR2 YYNGEE. The CDR3 DNA is TGTGCCAGCAGCGTAGGAAGGACAGGGATCACTGAAGCTTTCTTT. The encoded protein is CASSVGRTGITEAFF.

The gene calls are TRBV7-9 and TRBJ2-7; 13 bases are shared with TRBD2. V lost 1 base and J lost 6; bases outside the gene matches: 6. Germline CDR1 SEHNR, CDR2 FQNEAQ (reference sequence). CDR3 length equals 16 residues. The CDR3 loop reads CASSLVTRLAGGEQYF. CDR3 in DNA: TGTGCCAGCAGCTTAGTAACCCGACTAGCGGGGGGCGAGCAGTACTTC.

This chain links TRBV2 with TRBJ1-1, with D tentatively TRBD1 (6 bases). V lost 3 bases to trimming and J lost 0 bases, with 11 bases between them. Germline lookup yields CDR1 SNHLY and CDR2 FYNNEI. The CDR3 loop spans 15 amino acids. DNA of the CDR3: TGTGCCAGCAGTGACCGAGGACAGCTGAACACTGAAGCTTTCTTT. Its protein product is CASSDRGQLNTEAFF.